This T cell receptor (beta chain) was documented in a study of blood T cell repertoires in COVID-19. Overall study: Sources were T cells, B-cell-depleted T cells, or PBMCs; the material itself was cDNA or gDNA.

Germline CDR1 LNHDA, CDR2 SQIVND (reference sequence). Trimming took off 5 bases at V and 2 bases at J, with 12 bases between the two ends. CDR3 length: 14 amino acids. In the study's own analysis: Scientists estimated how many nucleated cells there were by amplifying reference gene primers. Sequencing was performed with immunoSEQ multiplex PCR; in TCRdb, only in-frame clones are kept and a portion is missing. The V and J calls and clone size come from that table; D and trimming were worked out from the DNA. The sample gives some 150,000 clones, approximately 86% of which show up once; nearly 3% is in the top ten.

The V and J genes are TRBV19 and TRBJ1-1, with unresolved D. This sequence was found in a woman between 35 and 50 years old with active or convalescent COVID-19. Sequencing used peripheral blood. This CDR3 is CASSVGTVNTEAFF. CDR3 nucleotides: TGTGCCAGTAGTGTCGGCACAGTTAACACTGAAGCTTTCTTT.